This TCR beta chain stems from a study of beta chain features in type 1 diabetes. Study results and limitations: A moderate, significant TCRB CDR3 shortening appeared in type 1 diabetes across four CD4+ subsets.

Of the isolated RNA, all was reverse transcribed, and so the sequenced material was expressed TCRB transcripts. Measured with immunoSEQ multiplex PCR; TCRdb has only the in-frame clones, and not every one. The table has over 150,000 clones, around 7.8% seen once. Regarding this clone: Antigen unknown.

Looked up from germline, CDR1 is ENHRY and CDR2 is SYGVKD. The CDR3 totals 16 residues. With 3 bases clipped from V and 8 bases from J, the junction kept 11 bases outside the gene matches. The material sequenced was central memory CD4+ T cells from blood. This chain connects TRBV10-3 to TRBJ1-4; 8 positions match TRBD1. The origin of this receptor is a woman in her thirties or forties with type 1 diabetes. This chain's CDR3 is CAISDFGETGDEKLFF. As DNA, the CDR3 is TGTGCCATCAGTGATTTTGGCGAGACAGGGGACGAAAAACTGTTTTTT.